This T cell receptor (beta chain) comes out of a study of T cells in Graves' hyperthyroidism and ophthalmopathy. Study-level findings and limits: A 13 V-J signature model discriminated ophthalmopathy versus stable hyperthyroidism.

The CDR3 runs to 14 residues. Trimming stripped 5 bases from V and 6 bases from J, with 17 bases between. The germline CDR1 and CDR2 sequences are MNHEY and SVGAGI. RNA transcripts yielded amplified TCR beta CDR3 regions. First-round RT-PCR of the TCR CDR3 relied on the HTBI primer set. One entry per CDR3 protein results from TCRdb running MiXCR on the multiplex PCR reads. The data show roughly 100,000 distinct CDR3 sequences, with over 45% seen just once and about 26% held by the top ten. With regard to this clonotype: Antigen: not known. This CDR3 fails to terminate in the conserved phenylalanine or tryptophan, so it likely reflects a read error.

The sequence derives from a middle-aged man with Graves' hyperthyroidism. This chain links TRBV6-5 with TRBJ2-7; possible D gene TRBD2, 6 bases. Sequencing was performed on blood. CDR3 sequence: CASSQTSGGGEQYC. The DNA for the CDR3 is TGTGCCAGCAGTCAAACCTCCGGGGGAGGCGAGCAGTACTGC.